One and the same sample provided the 26 T cell receptor beta chains below, sequenced in a study of CD4+ T cells in melanoma. Libraries were prepared by immunoSEQ multiplex PCR; TCRdb keeps only in-frame clonotypes and omits some of them. The sample carries about 10,000 clones, roughly two thirds recorded once. Sequenced input: cells from a culture (not recorded whether cultured in vitro). The receptors were gathered from a human donor with melanoma.

Sample share makes this clone medium-sized (0.01 to 0.1%). The chain couples TRBV2 to TRBJ2-7; the D gene could be TRBD1 or TRBD2 (5 bases each). V lost 4 bases and J lost 6, with 10 bases in between. Germline loops: CDR1 SNHLY, CDR2 FYNNEI. CDR3 length: 12 amino acids. The CDR3: CASSGGGGEQYF. CDR3 nucleotides: TGTGCCAGCAGTGGAGGTGGGGGCGAGCAGTACTTC.

The chain couples TRBV5-1 to TRBJ2-3; 8 bases fit TRBD1. Germline V gene lookup returns CDR1 SGHRS and CDR2 YFSETQ. V trimming: 4 bases; J trimming: 5 bases; junction bases outside the gene matches: 9. The CDR3 is 15 residues long. CDR3 residues: CASSRQGAEVDTQYF. CDR3 bases: TGCGCCAGCAGCCGTCAGGGGGCTGAAGTAGATACGCAGTATTTT. Full variable domain (outside the CDR3, taken from reference TRBV5-1 and TRBJ2-3): KAGVTQTPRYLIKTRGQQVTLSCSPISGHRSVSWYQQTPGQGLQFLFEYFSETQRNKGNFPGRFSGRQFSNSRSEMNVSTLELGDSALYLCASSRQGAEVDTQYFGPGTRLTVL.

This chain joins TRBV6-5 and TRBJ1-1, with D possibly matching TRBD1 (5 bases). The CDR3 spans 14 residues. Germline V CDR1 and CDR2: MNHEY, SVGAGI. Between the trimmed V and J ends, which lost 2 bases and 6 bases, there was a span of 13 bases. The CDR3 DNA is TGTGCCAGCAGTTACATGGGGGGGTTGGCTGAAGCTTTCTTT. This gives the protein CASSYMGGLAEAFF.

The chain is built from TRBV10-2 and TRBJ2-5; 9 bases map to TRBD1. From germline, CDR1 is WSHSY and CDR2 SAAADI. V dropped 5 bases and J dropped 5; count of bases not matched to a gene: 3. The CDR3 has 13 amino acids. The CDR3 loop reads CASSFTGGETQYF. The DNA for the CDR3 is TGCGCCAGCAGTTTCACAGGGGGCGAGACCCAGTACTTC.

The V and J genes are TRBV11-2 and TRBJ1-6; D is unclear. The CDR3 runs 13 residues. Germline CDR1 and CDR2: SGHAT and FQNNGV. V was clipped by 10 bases and J by 10 bases, with 17 bases between them. CDR3 nucleotide sequence: TGTGCCAAGTCGGAGGCGAAACGCTCACCCCTCCACTTT. This sequence encodes CAKSEAKRSPLHF. Full variable domain (missing parts from reference TRBV11-2 and TRBJ1-6): EAGVAQSPRYKIIEKRQSVAFWCNPISGHATLYWYQQILGQGPKLLIQFQNNGVVDDSQLPKDRFSAERLKGVDSTLKIQPAKLEDSAVYLCAKSEAKRSPLHFGNGTRLTVT.

The chain combines TRBV7-9 with TRBJ2-1; TRBD2 matches at 11 bases. Germline V gene sequence: CDR1 SEHNR, CDR2 FQNEAQ (reference sequence). The CDR3 has 14 residues. J lost 10 bases, V lost 5 bases, and 7 bases had no gene match. The CDR3 nucleotides are TGTGCCAGCAGCCGTAGCGGGGGGGTGAGCGAGCAGTTCTTC. Its protein product is CASSRSGGVSEQFF.

This rearrangement joins TRBV6-6 to TRBJ1-6; D gene uncertain. V was cut by 7 bases and J by 6 bases, with 16 bases left in between. This CDR3 spans 15 amino acids. The germline V gene encodes CDR1 MNHNY and CDR2 SVGAGI (reference sequence). The CDR3 is CASTNAPDFNSPLHF. CDR3 DNA: TGTGCCAGCACTAACGCCCCTGATTTTAATTCACCCCTCCACTTT.

This clone has just a few counts. V and J are TRBV4-2 and TRBJ1-5, with D hard to call. CDR1 and CDR2 (germline): LGHNA, YNFKEQ. V shed 3 bases and J shed 7 bases, with 10 bases lying between them. This CDR3 has 13 residues. For the CDR3, the DNA is TGTGCCAGCAGCCAGGTAGTGGGGCAGCCCCAGCATTTT. Its translation: CASSQVVGQPQHF.

The chain links TRBV27 to TRBJ1-5, with a possible D match to TRBD1 (5 bases). CDR1 and CDR2 from the germline V gene are MNHEY and SMNVEV (reference sequence). The CDR3 has 15 amino acids. Trimming stripped 4 bases from V and 0 bases from J, with 10 bases between. The CDR3 region has the DNA TGTGCCAGCAGTTCGCAGGGAATTAGCAATCAGCCCCAGCATTTT. Translation: CASSSQGISNQPQHF.

This clone has just one count. The genes are TRBV11-2 and TRBJ2-3, with D tentatively TRBD2 (5 bases). Trimming left V 5 bases short and J 0 bases short, with 18 bases between. Germline CDR1 and CDR2: SGHAT and FQNNGV. The CDR3 spans 17 residues. For the CDR3, the DNA is TGTGCCAGCAGCCCTTGGGGTAGCGTCGCTAGCACAGATACGCAGTATTTT. Translating it yields CASSPWGSVASTDTQYF.

The chain combines TRBV15 with TRBJ1-3, with D perhaps matching TRBD1 (5 bases). The CDR3 spans 16 residues. CDR1 is LNHNV and CDR2 is YYDKDF in the germline V gene (reference sequence). V was pared by 5 bases and J by 2 bases, with 16 bases between. CDR3 DNA sequence: TGTGCCACCAGCCGGGCGGGGGGACCCCCTGGAAACACCATATATTTT. Its translation: CATSRAGGPPGNTIYF.

The DNA of the CDR3 is TGTGCCAGCAGTTATGGCCAGAGAGATGGCTACACCTTC. Translated: CASSYGQRDGYTF. The chain couples TRBV6-5 to TRBJ1-2; D gene ambiguous. V lost 3 bases to trimming and J lost 6 bases, with 11 bases between them. The CDR3 contains 13 residues. Germline V gene lookup returns CDR1 MNHEY and CDR2 SVGAGI.

The V gene is TRBV28, the J gene TRBJ1-3; D not resolved. The CDR3 has 14 amino acids. Germline lookup yields CDR1 MDHEN and CDR2 SYDVKM. Trimming took off 3 bases at V and 0 bases at J, with 6 bases between the two ends. For the CDR3, the DNA is TGTGCCAGCAGTTTCCAGGACTCTGGAAACACCATATATTTT. Its protein product is CASSFQDSGNTIYF.

V usage is TRBV10-2 and J usage is TRBJ1-1; 8 bases map to TRBD1. Germline CDR1 and CDR2: WSHSY and SAAADI. The J segment lost 8 bases and the V segment lost 3 bases, leaving 5 bases of the junction unmatched. The length of the CDR3 is 13 residues. This CDR3 reads CASSEYRDREAFF. The DNA for the CDR3 is TGCGCCAGCAGTGAATACCGGGACAGGGAAGCTTTCTTT.

This clone appeared a few times. V gene TRBV9 combines with J gene TRBJ2-7, with 8 bases aligning to TRBD2. J lost 3 bases, V lost 4 bases, and 24 bases had no gene match. Germline V lookup: CDR1 SGDLS, CDR2 YYNGEE. The CDR3 has 20 residues. The CDR3 spells CASSRGWGGSGIPSLYEQYF. For the CDR3, the DNA is TGTGCCAGCAGCCGGGGATGGGGTGGTAGCGGGATTCCGAGTCTCTACGAGCAGTACTTC.

V and J are TRBV19 and TRBJ1-2, with TRBD1 matching over 9 bases. This CDR3 has 15 residues. Germline V gene lookup returns CDR1 LNHDA and CDR2 SQIVND (reference sequence). The CDR3 protein is CAAKNPGTGYYGYTF. The DNA for the CDR3 is TGTGCAGCGAAAAATCCGGGGACAGGGTATTATGGCTACACCTTC.

V and J are TRBV9 and TRBJ2-5; D is possibly TRBD1 or TRBD2 (5 bases each). Trimming cost V 3 bases and J 5 bases, with 17 bases left between them. The CDR3 loop spans 15 amino acids. CDR1 SGDLS and CDR2 YYNGEE come from the germline V gene. CDR3 sequence reads: CASSASGTPRETQYF. In DNA, the CDR3 is TGTGCCAGCAGCGCGTCCGGGACGCCTAGGGAGACCCAGTACTTC. Using reference TRBV9 and TRBJ2-5 for the parts outside the CDR3, the full variable domain is DSGVTQTPKHLITATGQRVTLRCSPRSGDLSVYWYQQSLDQGLQFLIQYYNGEERAKGNILERFSAQQFPDLHSELNLSSLELGDSALYFCASSASGTPRETQYFGPGTRLLVL.

In its sample, this clone was seen a few times. The rearrangement uses TRBV7-9 and TRBJ1-1; D not certain. The length of the CDR3 is 13 residues. Trimming pared 3 bases from V and 6 bases from J, leaving 11 bases between. Per the germline V gene, CDR1 is SEHNR and CDR2 is FQNEAQ (reference sequence). In DNA, the CDR3 is TGTGCCAGCAGCTTCCACGCGGAATCTGAAGCTTTCTTT. Translated, it gives CASSFHAESEAFF.

The chain links TRBV7-2 to TRBJ1-2; 10 bases agree with TRBD1. V lost 6 bases and J lost 7; bases outside the gene matches: 11. The germline gives CDR1 SGHTA, CDR2 FQGNSA. The CDR3 totals 15 residues. The CDR3 DNA is TGTGCCAGCAGTAGAGGACAGGGGGTTGGTAGTGGCTACACCTTC. Amino acid sequence: CASSRGQGVGSGYTF.

This clone was observed a handful of times. The chain links TRBV5-1 to TRBJ2-7, with D perhaps given as TRBD1 or TRBD2 (5 bases each). Trimming pared 0 bases from V and 3 bases from J, leaving 10 bases between. Germline values: CDR1 SGHRS, CDR2 YFSETQ. The CDR3 sequence is 14 residues long. CDR3 residues: CASSLGGAGYEQYF. For the CDR3, the DNA is TGCGCCAGCAGCTTGGGGGGCGCGGGCTACGAGCAGTACTTC.

J is TRBJ2-1 and V is TRBV4-1, with TRBD2 matching 9 bases. CDR3 length: 15 residues. Germline values: CDR1 MGHRA, CDR2 YSYEKL. V gave up 5 bases and J gave up 6 bases; unmatched junction bases: 8. CDR3 bases: TGCGCCAGCAGCGAACCGAGCGGGGGGAGCAATGAGCAGTTCTTC. This translates into CASSEPSGGSNEQFF.

This rearrangement joins TRBV5-1 to TRBJ2-1, with 7 bases identical to TRBD1. V shed 3 bases, J shed 5 bases, and the junction held 14 bases outside the gene matches. From germline, CDR1 is SGHRS and CDR2 YFSETQ. This CDR3 has 17 residues. The CDR3 loop is CASSSNPPGQRDNEQFF. CDR3 DNA sequence: TGCGCCAGCAGCTCAAACCCGCCGGGACAGCGAGACAATGAGCAGTTCTTC.

This clone has more than one count but fewer than ten. The chain links TRBV14 to TRBJ1-2; no clear D. Trimming pared 2 bases from V and 5 bases from J, leaving 12 bases between. CDR1 SGHDN and CDR2 FVKESK come from the germline V gene. This CDR3 has 14 residues. CDR3 nucleotide sequence: TGTGCCAGCAGCCAAAATCTCCAAGAATATGGCTACACCTTC. It codes for CASSQNLQEYGYTF.

The V call is TRBV6-1, the J call TRBJ1-1, with D unclear. CDR3 size: 15 residues. CDR1 and CDR2 from the germline V gene are MNHNS and SASEGT. Trimming took 4 bases from V and 3 from J, leaving 15 bases between them. The CDR3 DNA follows: TGTGCCAGCAGTGCCAAGAGGGTAATGTACACTGAAGCTTTCTTT. Translation: CASSAKRVMYTEAFF.

The chain links TRBV4-1 to TRBJ1-4; D is ambiguous. Trimming took 4 bases from V and 5 from J, leaving 14 bases between them. The CDR3 spans 15 residues. Germline V lookup: CDR1 MGHRA, CDR2 YSYEKL. CDR3 sequence (DNA): TGCGCCAGCAGCCGCCTAGGGTATGGGAATGAAAAACTGTTTTTT. Encoded protein: CASSRLGYGNEKLFF.

This chain connects TRBV19 to TRBJ1-3; 7 bases are a match to TRBD1. The CDR3 totals 15 residues. Germline V gives CDR1 LNHDA, CDR2 SQIVND (reference sequence). V lost 4 bases to trimming and J lost 2 bases; unmatched junction nucleotides: 5. The CDR3 spells CASSRQGTAGNTIYF. CDR3 bases: TGTGCCAGTAGTAGGCAGGGGACAGCTGGAAACACCATATATTTT.